This entry lists 18 T cell receptor beta chains sequenced from one sample in a study of blood T cell repertoires in COVID-19. Libraries were prepared by immunoSEQ multiplex PCR; TCRdb keeps only in-frame clonotypes and omits some of them. The sample holds around 250,000 clones, over 80% seen once. The sequenced sample was PBMCs or T cells enriched from blood (not recorded which). The receptors shown here come from a woman in her thirties or forties who had been exposed to COVID-19.

The chain uses TRBV19 and TRBJ2-3; 8 bases line up with TRBD1. The CDR3 totals 14 residues. With 5 bases clipped from V and 5 bases from J, the junction kept 6 bases outside the gene matches. Germline-derived CDR1 and CDR2 are LNHDA and SQIVND (reference sequence). CDR3 nucleotide sequence: TGTGCCAGTAGTTCCAGGGGGCGCGGAGATACGCAGTATTTT. Amino acids: CASSSRGRGDTQYF.

The J gene is TRBJ2-2, the V gene TRBV6-5, with D possibly being TRBD1 (5 bases). Trimming cost V 0 bases and J 2 bases, with 10 bases left between them. The germline V gene encodes CDR1 MNHEY and CDR2 SVGAGI. The CDR3 has 16 residues. CDR3: CASSYSTTDNTGELFF. CDR3 nucleotides: TGTGCCAGCAGTTACTCGACGACAGATAACACCGGGGAGCTGTTTTTT.

The rearrangement joins TRBV10-1 to TRBJ1-5; TRBD1 is a possible D gene (6 bases). Germline V gene lookup returns CDR1 WNHNN and CDR2 SYGVQD (reference sequence). V dropped 6 bases and J dropped 2 bases, with 14 bases sitting between them. The CDR3 has 15 amino acids. CDR3: CASREGGRGNQPQHF. The CDR3 region has the DNA TGCGCCAGCAGGGAAGGGGGTCGGGGCAATCAGCCCCAGCATTTT.

The V gene is TRBV30, the J gene TRBJ2-4; TRBD1 matches 8 bases. The junction had 8 bases not matched to a gene; V was cut back by 2 bases and J by 8 bases. Germline CDR1 GTSNPN, CDR2 SVGIG (reference sequence). This CDR3 has 14 residues. This chain's CDR3 is CAWSSSDRGYIQYF. CDR3 coding DNA: TGTGCCTGGAGTTCCAGCGACAGGGGTTACATTCAGTACTTC. The variable domain in full, with the rest retrieved from reference TRBV30 and TRBJ2-4, is SQTIHQWPATLVQPVGSPLSLECTVEGTSNPNLYWYRQAAGRGLQLLFYSVGIGQISSEVPQNLSASRPQDRQFILSSKKLLLSDSGFYLCAWSSSDRGYIQYFGAGTRLSVL.

The chain couples TRBV7-2 to TRBJ2-2, with D possibly matching TRBD1 (5 bases). Trimming took 0 bases from V and 13 from J, leaving 15 bases between them. The germline V gene has CDR1 SGHTA and CDR2 FQGNSA. The CDR3 extends over 14 amino acids. In DNA, the CDR3 is TGTGCCAGCAGCTTAGCTGGACAACTATGGGGGCTGTTTTTT. This translates into CASSLAGQLWGLFF.

This chain connects TRBV10-3 to TRBJ2-5; TRBD1 might be the D (6 bases). The CDR3 runs to 14 residues. V was trimmed by 2 bases and J by 5 bases, leaving 12 bases between them. Germline V gene lookup returns CDR1 ENHRY and CDR2 SYGVKD. This CDR3 reads CAISETGSGETQYF. CDR3 DNA: TGTGCCATCAGTGAGACAGGGAGTGGGGAGACCCAGTACTTC.

This clone has more than one count but fewer than ten. The gene calls are TRBV7-6 and TRBJ2-3; a weak D match, TRBD1 (6 bases). V gave up 3 bases and J gave up 2 bases, with 12 bases separating them. The length of the CDR3 is 15 residues. The germline gives CDR1 SGHVS, CDR2 FNYEAQ. CDR3 DNA sequence: TGTGCCAGCAGCTTCCGACAGGACCCCACAGATACGCAGTATTTT. Its protein product is CASSFRQDPTDTQYF.

This chain uses TRBV24-1 with TRBJ2-2; D is unresolved. This CDR3 has 11 residues. Germline assignment: CDR1 KGHDR and CDR2 SFDVKD. Trimming removed 2 bases from V and 8 bases from J, with 2 bases in between. The CDR3 protein is CATSDSGELFF. In DNA form, the CDR3 reads TGTGCCACCAGTGATTCTGGGGAGCTGTTTTTT.

V usage is TRBV9 and J usage is TRBJ1-2, with D possibly TRBD1 on 5 matching bases. Germline-derived CDR1 and CDR2 are SGDLS and YYNGEE. The CDR3 contains 15 residues. V was cut by 4 bases and J by 4 bases, with 17 bases left in between. CDR3 loop: CASSPRTATVYGYTF. DNA of the CDR3: TGTGCCAGCAGCCCCCGAACAGCGACAGTCTATGGCTACACCTTC.

The chain couples TRBV19 to TRBJ2-1, with 8 nucleotides matching TRBD2. The germline gives CDR1 LNHDA, CDR2 SQIVND (reference sequence). V trimming: 3 bases; J trimming: 4 bases; junction bases outside the gene matches: 20. The CDR3 length is 20 residues. The chain's CDR3 is CASSITSGRTEAPRYNEQFF. CDR3 bases: TGTGCCAGTAGTATTACTAGCGGCCGAACCGAGGCTCCGAGGTACAATGAGCAGTTCTTC.

This clone has only one observation. This chain connects TRBV19 to TRBJ1-2; tentative D call: TRBD1 (6 bases). CDR1 and CDR2 (germline): LNHDA, SQIVND (reference sequence). The CDR3 consists of 14 residues. Trimming pared 3 bases from V and 4 bases from J, leaving 12 bases between. The CDR3 sequence: CASSIVTGSYGYTF. The DNA for the CDR3 is TGTGCCAGTAGTATCGTCACAGGGAGCTATGGCTACACCTTC.

The rearrangement uses TRBV10-3 and TRBJ1-6; D remains ambiguous. Germline V gene data show CDR1 as ENHRY and CDR2 as SYGVKD. Trimming took 2 bases from V and 1 from J, leaving 9 bases between them. The CDR3 length is 16 residues. This chain's CDR3 is CAISERSSSYNSPLHF. The CDR3 nucleotides are TGTGCCATCAGTGAGCGTAGCAGTTCCTATAATTCACCCCTCCACTTT.

The chain links TRBV25-1 to TRBJ2-1, with 10 nucleotides matching TRBD2. V was clipped by 3 bases and J by 1 base; unmatched bases: 6. Germline CDR1 and CDR2: MGHDK and SYGVNS. The CDR3 extends over 17 amino acids. The CDR3 bases are TGTGCCAGCAGTGACGGGAAGCGGGAGGGTTCCTACAATGAGCAGTTCTTC. Translation gives CASSDGKREGSYNEQFF.

This clone has a single count. The chain recombines TRBV24-1 with TRBJ2-1; D is undetermined. Germline loops: CDR1 KGHDR, CDR2 SFDVKD. V was shortened by 0 bases and J by 1 base, with 9 bases between the two germline ends. The CDR3 totals 16 residues. For the CDR3, the DNA is TGTGCCACCAGTGATTTGGCGACGGAGTCCTACAATGAGCAGTTCTTC. Residues: CATSDLATESYNEQFF.

J is TRBJ1-2 and V is TRBV5-1, with D unclear. V lost 0 bases and J lost 4, with 10 bases in between. The CDR3 is made up of 14 amino acids. Germline CDR1 and CDR2: SGHRS and YFSETQ. CDR3 DNA sequence: TGCGCCAGCAGCTTGGAATCCGAGATCTATGGCTACACCTTC. It yields the protein CASSLESEIYGYTF.

The rearrangement joins TRBV7-2 to TRBJ2-1, with TRBD2 matching 11 bases. Losses at the gene ends were 5 bases for V and 7 bases for J; bases not matched to a gene: 10. The CDR3 spans 16 residues. Germline V CDR1 and CDR2: SGHTA, FQGNSA. The CDR3 here is CASSPGVAGGHNEQFF. The CDR3 DNA reads TGTGCCAGCAGCCCCGGGGTAGCGGGGGGGCATAATGAGCAGTTCTTC.

V and J are TRBV5-5 and TRBJ1-1; D not resolved. This CDR3 spans 15 amino acids. Germline V gives CDR1 SGHKS, CDR2 YYEKEE (reference sequence). V gave up 0 bases and J gave up 10 bases, with 19 bases separating them. CDR3 amino acids: CASSLEGARFNVAFF. Here the CDR3 DNA reads TGTGCCAGCAGCTTGGAAGGAGCCAGATTCAATGTAGCTTTCTTT.

The chain joins TRBV13 to TRBJ1-2, with D possibly being TRBD1 (6 bases). The CDR3 loop spans 13 amino acids. V shed 0 bases and J shed 8 bases, with 10 bases lying between them. The germline CDR1 and CDR2 sequences are PRHDT and FYEKMQ (reference sequence). As DNA, the CDR3 is TGTGCCAGCAGCTTAGGGGGGGCTCTAGGCTACACCTTC. Translation gives CASSLGGALGYTF. Full variable domain (rest looked up from reference TRBV13 and TRBJ1-2): AAGVIQSPRHLIKEKRETATLKCYPIPRHDTVYWYQQGPGQDPQFLISFYEKMQSDKGSIPDRFSAQQFSDYHSELNMSSLELGDSALYFCASSLGGALGYTFGSGTRLTVV.